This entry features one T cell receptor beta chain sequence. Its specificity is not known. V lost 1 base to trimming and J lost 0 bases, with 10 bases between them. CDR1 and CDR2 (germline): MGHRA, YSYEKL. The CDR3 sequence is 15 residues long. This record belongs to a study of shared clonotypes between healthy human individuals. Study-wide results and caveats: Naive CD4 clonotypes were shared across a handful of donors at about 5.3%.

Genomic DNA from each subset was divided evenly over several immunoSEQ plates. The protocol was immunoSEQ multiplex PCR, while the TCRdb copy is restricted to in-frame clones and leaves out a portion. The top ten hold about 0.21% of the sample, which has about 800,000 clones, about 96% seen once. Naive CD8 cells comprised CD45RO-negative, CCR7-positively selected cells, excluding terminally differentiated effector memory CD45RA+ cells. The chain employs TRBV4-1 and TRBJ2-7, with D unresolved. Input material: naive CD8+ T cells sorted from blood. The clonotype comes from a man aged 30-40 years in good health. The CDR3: CASSQATVISYEQYF. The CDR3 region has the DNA TGCGCCAGCAGCCAAGCAACAGTGATCTCCTACGAGCAGTACTTC.